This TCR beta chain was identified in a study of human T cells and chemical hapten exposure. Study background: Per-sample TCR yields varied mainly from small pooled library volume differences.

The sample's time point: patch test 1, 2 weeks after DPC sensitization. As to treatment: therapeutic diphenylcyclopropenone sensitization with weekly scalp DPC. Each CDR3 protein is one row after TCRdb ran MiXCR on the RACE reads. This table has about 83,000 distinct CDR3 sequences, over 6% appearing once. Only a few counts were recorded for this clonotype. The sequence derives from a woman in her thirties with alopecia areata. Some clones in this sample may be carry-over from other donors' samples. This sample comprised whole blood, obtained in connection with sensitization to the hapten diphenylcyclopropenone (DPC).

The CDR3 region is CASSLGQQASPLHF. The CDR3 DNA follows: TGTGCCAGCAGCCTGGGACAGCAAGCTTCACCCCTCCACTTT. The chain uses TRBV11-2 and TRBJ1-6, with TRBD1 identical over 7 bases. The ends lost 5 bases at V and 9 bases at J; junction bases unmatched: 7. The CDR3 consists of 14 residues. From germline, CDR1 is SGHAT and CDR2 FQNNGV.